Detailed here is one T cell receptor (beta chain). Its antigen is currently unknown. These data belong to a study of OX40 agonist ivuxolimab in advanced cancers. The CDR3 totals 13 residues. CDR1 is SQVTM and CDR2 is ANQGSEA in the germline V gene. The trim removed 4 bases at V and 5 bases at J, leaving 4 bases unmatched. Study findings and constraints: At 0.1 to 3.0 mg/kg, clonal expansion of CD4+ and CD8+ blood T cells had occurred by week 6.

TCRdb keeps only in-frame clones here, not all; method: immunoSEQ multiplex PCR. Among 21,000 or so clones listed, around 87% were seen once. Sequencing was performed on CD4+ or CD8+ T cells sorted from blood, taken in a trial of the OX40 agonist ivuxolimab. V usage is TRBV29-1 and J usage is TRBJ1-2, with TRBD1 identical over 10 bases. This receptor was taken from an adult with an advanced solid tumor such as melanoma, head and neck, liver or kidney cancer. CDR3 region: CSVGGQGDYGYTF. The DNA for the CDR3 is TGCAGCGTTGGAGGACAGGGGGATTATGGCTACACCTTC.